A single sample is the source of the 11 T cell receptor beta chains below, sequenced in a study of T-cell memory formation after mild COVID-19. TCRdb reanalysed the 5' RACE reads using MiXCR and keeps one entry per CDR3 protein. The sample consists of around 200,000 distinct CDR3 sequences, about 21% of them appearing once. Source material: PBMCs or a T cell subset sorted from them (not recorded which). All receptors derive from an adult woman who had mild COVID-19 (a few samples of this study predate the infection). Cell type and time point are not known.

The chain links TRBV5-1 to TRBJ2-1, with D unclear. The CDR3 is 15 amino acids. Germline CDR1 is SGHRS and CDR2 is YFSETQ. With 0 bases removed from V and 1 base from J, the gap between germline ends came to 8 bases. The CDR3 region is CASSLAVLSYNEQFF. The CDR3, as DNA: TGCGCCAGCAGCTTGGCGGTTTTGTCCTACAATGAGCAGTTCTTC.

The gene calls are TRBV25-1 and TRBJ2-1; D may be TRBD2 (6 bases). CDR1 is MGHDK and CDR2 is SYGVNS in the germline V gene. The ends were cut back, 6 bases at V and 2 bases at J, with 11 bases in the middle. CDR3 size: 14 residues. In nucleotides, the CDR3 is TGTGCCAGCAGGTTAGCGGCTCCCTACAATGAGCAGTTCTTC. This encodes CASRLAAPYNEQFF. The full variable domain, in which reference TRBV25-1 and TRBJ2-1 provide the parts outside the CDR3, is EADIYQTPRYLVIGTGKKITLECSQTMGHDKMYWYQQDPGMELHLIHYSYGVNSTEKGDLSSESTVSRIRTEHFPLTLESARPSHTSQYLCASRLAAPYNEQFFGPGTRLTVL.

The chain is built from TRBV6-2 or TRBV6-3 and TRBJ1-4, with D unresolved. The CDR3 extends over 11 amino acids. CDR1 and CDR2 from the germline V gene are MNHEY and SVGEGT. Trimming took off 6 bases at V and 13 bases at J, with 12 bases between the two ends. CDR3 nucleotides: TGTGCCAGCAGCTACCCCGGTGGACTGTTTTTT. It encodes CASSYPGGLFF.

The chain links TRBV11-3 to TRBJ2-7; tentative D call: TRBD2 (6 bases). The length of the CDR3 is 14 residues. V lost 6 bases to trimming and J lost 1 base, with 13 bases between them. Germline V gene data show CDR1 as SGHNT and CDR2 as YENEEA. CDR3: CASSWAEGSYEQYF. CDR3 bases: TGTGCCAGCAGTTGGGCGGAGGGTTCCTACGAGCAGTACTTC.

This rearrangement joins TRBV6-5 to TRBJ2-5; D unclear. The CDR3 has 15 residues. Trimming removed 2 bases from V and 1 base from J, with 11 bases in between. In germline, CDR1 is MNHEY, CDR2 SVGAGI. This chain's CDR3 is CASSYDRPSQETQYF. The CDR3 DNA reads TGTGCCAGCAGTTACGACCGGCCGAGCCAAGAGACCCAGTACTTC.

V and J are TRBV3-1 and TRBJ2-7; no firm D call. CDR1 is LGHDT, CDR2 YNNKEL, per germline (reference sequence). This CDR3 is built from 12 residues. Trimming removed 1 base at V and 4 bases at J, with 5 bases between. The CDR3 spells CASSQVVYEQYF. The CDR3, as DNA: TGTGCCAGCAGCCAAGTCGTATACGAGCAGTACTTC.

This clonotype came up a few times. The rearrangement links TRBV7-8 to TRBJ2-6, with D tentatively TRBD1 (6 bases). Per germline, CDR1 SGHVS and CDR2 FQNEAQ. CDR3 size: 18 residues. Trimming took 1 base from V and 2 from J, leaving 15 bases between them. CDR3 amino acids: CASSLGGWGQAGANVLTF. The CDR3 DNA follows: TGTGCCAGCAGCTTAGGTGGTTGGGGGCAGGCTGGGGCCAACGTCCTGACTTTC. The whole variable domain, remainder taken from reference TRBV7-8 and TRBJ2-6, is GAGVSQSPRYKVAKRGQDVALRCDPISGHVSLFWYQQALGQGPEFLTYFQNEAQLDKSGLPSDRFFAERPEGSVSTLKIQRTQQEDSAVYLCASSLGGWGQAGANVLTFGAGSRLTVL.

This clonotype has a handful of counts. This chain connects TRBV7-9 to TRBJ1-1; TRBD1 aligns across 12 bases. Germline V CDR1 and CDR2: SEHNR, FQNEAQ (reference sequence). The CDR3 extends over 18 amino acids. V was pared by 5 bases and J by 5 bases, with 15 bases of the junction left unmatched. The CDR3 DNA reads TGTGCCAGCAGCGACCCTGGGGGACAGGGGGCGATCGAGACTGAAGCTTTCTTT. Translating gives CASSDPGGQGAIETEAFF.

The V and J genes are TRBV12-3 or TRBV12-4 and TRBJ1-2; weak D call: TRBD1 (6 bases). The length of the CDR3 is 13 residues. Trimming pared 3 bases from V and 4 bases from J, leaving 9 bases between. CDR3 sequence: CASSFLTGYGYTF. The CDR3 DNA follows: TGTGCCAGCAGTTTTTTGACAGGCTATGGCTACACCTTC.

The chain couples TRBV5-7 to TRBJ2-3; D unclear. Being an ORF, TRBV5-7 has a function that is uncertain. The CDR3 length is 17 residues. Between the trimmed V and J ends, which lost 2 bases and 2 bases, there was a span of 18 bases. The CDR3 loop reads CASSLYNSYGHTDTQYF. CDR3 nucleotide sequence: TGTGCCAGCAGCTTATACAATTCTTACGGTCACACAGATACGCAGTATTTT.

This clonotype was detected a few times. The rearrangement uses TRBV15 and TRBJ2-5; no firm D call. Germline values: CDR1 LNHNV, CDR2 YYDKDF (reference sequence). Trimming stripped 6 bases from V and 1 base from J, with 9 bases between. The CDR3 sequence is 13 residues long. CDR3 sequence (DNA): TGTGCCACCAGGGAAACCGGCCAAGAGACCCAGTACTTC. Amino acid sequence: CATRETGQETQYF.